A single sample is the source of the 25 T cell receptor beta chains below, sequenced in a study of blood T cells in healthy people across ages (dated by TCRdb to the mid-2010s). Library construction relied on 5' RACE. Reads for this sample came from an Illumina HiSeq 2500. The second PCR ran for about 7 to 11 cycles and used a J-beta primer mix along with a sample-barcoded 5' primer. Starting from the raw public reads, TCRdb applied fastp trimming at Q25, assembled clones with MiXCR and retained in-frame beta chains. For every CDR3 protein sequence, its rows merge into one entry that carries the most common genes and DNA. Counted in this sample were about 1,600,000 distinct CDR3 sequences; about 43% of them appeared once. The ten largest clones take up approximately 7.9% of the sample. Sequenced sample: blood. All receptors come from a woman in her late teens or twenties in good health.

The chain employs TRBV27 and TRBJ1-3, with D unclear. The germline CDR1 and CDR2 sequences are MNHEY and SMNVEV (reference sequence). The CDR3 covers 14 residues. V was shortened by 7 bases and J by 0 bases, with 10 bases between the two germline ends. CDR3 coding DNA: TGTGCCAGCAAGCCTGCCAGCTCTGGAAACACCATATATTTT. It encodes CASKPASSGNTIYF.

The V call is TRBV15, the J call TRBJ1-5; D unresolved. Germline CDR1 is LNHNV and CDR2 is YYDKDF (reference sequence). This CDR3 is built from 14 residues. The V end lost 0 bases, the J end lost 8 bases, and 11 bases lay between the germline ends. Here the CDR3 DNA reads TGTGCCACCAGCAGAGAAGGGTATATTGAGCCCCAGCATTTT. The encoded protein is CATSREGYIEPQHF.

The CDR3 DNA is TGTGCCACCAGTGCCCTCCCGGGACAGGACAATGAGCAGTTCTTC. This translates into CATSALPGQDNEQFF. The V and J genes are TRBV24-1 and TRBJ2-1, with 8 bases aligning to TRBD1. The CDR3 covers 15 residues. Germline values: CDR1 KGHDR, CDR2 SFDVKD. Trimming at V came to 5 bases and at J to 5 bases, leaving 7 bases not matched to a gene.

This sequence joins TRBV6-6 and TRBJ2-7; D might be TRBD1 (5 bases). Germline CDR1 MNHNY, CDR2 SVGAGI (reference sequence). The CDR3 is made up of 12 amino acids. V gave up 2 bases and J gave up 6 bases, with 8 bases separating them. CDR3 nucleotides: TGTGCCAGCAGTTACCCGGACACCGAGCAGTACTTC. Amino acids: CASSYPDTEQYF.

This clonotype has just a few counts. The chain is built from TRBV5-5 and TRBJ1-2, with 9 positions matching TRBD1. Looked up from germline, CDR1 is SGHKS and CDR2 is YYEKEE (reference sequence). CDR3 size: 16 residues. Trimming cost V 3 bases and J 6 bases; bases outside gene matches: 12. CDR3 amino acids: CASSSGTGLRPNGYTF. The CDR3 DNA sequence: TGTGCCAGCAGCTCCGGGACAGGGCTTCGTCCAAATGGCTACACCTTC.

The V call is TRBV30, the J call TRBJ2-7, with D unclear. Germline-derived CDR1 and CDR2 are GTSNPN and SVGIG (reference sequence). The length of the CDR3 is 10 residues. The CDR3 coding sequence is TGTGCTTACACGGATTACGAGCAGTACTTC. Amino acids: CAYTDYEQYF.

This clonotype was seen a handful of times. The chain is built from TRBV7-9 and TRBJ1-3; the D is unclear. V was shortened by 5 bases and J by 2 bases, with 4 bases between the two germline ends. The CDR3 spans 12 residues. CDR1 and CDR2 (germline): SEHNR, FQNEAQ (reference sequence). This CDR3 reads CASSPTGNTIYF. The CDR3 coding sequence is TGTGCCAGCAGCCCTACTGGAAACACCATATATTTT.

This clonotype has ten or more counts. The chain carries TRBV9 and TRBJ2-5, with TRBD2 as a possible D gene (6 bases). CDR3 size: 11 residues. Germline V gene sequence: CDR1 SGDLS, CDR2 YYNGEE. With 5 bases removed from V and 5 bases from J, the gap between germline ends came to 7 bases. The CDR3 sequence: CASSAGETQYF. The CDR3 coding sequence is TGTGCCAGCAGTGCGGGGGAGACCCAGTACTTC.

The V and J genes are TRBV13 and TRBJ2-3; TRBD1 aligns across 11 bases. The CDR3 runs to 17 residues. Germline trimming cut 7 bases from V and 4 bases from J; bases unmatched to any gene: 13. CDR1 and CDR2 from the germline V gene are PRHDT and FYEKMQ (reference sequence). For the CDR3, the DNA is TGTGCCAGCACCGGGTCCGAAGGGGGACAGGGGGCAGATACGCAGTATTTT. Encoded protein: CASTGSEGGQGADTQYF.

This rearrangement joins TRBV9 to TRBJ2-3, with 8 bases identical to TRBD2. Germline loops: CDR1 SGDLS, CDR2 YYNGEE. V was pared by 5 bases and J by 3 bases, with 8 bases of the junction left unmatched. CDR3 length equals 15 residues. Here the CDR3 DNA reads TGTGCCAGCAGGAAGAGCGGGGGAGGGACAGATACGCAGTATTTT. Residues: CASRKSGGGTDTQYF. The entire variable domain, with the rest obtained from reference TRBV9 and TRBJ2-3, is as follows: DSGVTQTPKHLITATGQRVTLRCSPRSGDLSVYWYQQSLDQGLQFLIQYYNGEERAKGNILERFSAQQFPDLHSELNLSSLELGDSALYFCASRKSGGGTDTQYFGPGTRLTVL.

The chain employs TRBV20-1 and TRBJ2-1; D is uncertain. Trimming pared 6 bases from V and 5 bases from J, leaving 14 bases between. The CDR3 contains 13 residues. Germline CDR1 DFQATT, CDR2 SNEGSKA (reference sequence). The CDR3 DNA is TGCAGTGCCCTACCGCGGCAGCACAATGAGCAGTTCTTC. As protein: CSALPRQHNEQFF.

V gene TRBV4-2 combines with J gene TRBJ2-1, with TRBD2 as a possible D gene (7 bases). V shed 4 bases and J shed 7 bases, with 14 bases lying between them. Germline values: CDR1 LGHNA, CDR2 YNFKEQ. This CDR3 contains 14 residues. DNA for the CDR3: TGTGCCAGCAGCCGGGGGGGGGCTGAGAATGAGCAGTTCTTC. It specifies CASSRGGAENEQFF.

The DNA of the CDR3 is TGTGCCAGCAGTTTAGCCCGAGCGGCTAGCACAGATACGCAGTATTTT. The encoded protein is CASSLARAASTDTQYF. V gene TRBV4-2 combines with J gene TRBJ2-3, with a tentative D call TRBD2 (5 bases). There are 16 residues in the CDR3. Germline values: CDR1 LGHNA, CDR2 YNFKEQ. Trimming removed 6 bases at V and 0 bases at J, with 16 bases between.

The sample holds a few counts of this clonotype. The rearrangement uses TRBV6-5 and TRBJ2-5, with 8 bases matching TRBD1. Germline CDR1 reads MNHEY; CDR2 reads SVGAGI. The CDR3 is made up of 14 amino acids. The V segment lost 5 bases and the J segment 5 bases; nucleotides outside the gene matches: 7. CDR3: CASSRDRSRETQYF. CDR3 nucleotide sequence: TGTGCCAGCAGTCGGGACAGGTCCAGGGAGACCCAGTACTTC.

V is TRBV6-1 and J is TRBJ1-1; a possible D gene is TRBD1 (6 bases). V gave up 6 bases and J gave up 6 bases, with 14 bases separating them. CDR1 and CDR2 (germline): MNHNS, SASEGT. The CDR3 covers 13 residues. CDR3 bases: TGTGCCAGCAGGGATCCTCAGGGGCCTGAAGCTTTCTTT. Translating gives CASRDPQGPEAFF.

A few counts support this clonotype. The chain is built from TRBV5-1 and TRBJ2-7; TRBD2 matches 14 bases. J lost 5 bases, V lost 4 bases, and 11 bases had no gene match. Per germline, CDR1 SGHRS and CDR2 YFSETQ. This CDR3 has 17 residues. CDR3 region: CASSQGLAGVSVHEQYF. In DNA form, the CDR3 reads TGCGCCAGCAGCCAGGGACTAGCGGGAGTATCAGTGCACGAGCAGTACTTC.

This clonotype was recorded a few times. The chain links TRBV21-1 to TRBJ2-3; TRBD1 reflects the table's D call only, with no check against the DNA. TRBV21-1 is deemed a pseudogene. This CDR3 has 16 residues. CDR3 coding DNA: TGTGCCAGCAGCAAAGAGGGACGCCTAAGCACAGATACGCAGTATTTT. Translating gives CASSKEGRLSTDTQYF.

This clonotype appeared a few times. V and J are TRBV12-3 or TRBV12-4 and TRBJ2-3, with a tentative D call TRBD2 (5 bases). CDR3 length: 16 amino acids. Trimming took off 1 base at V and 5 bases at J, with 16 bases between the two ends. CDR3 coding DNA: TGTGCCAGCAGTTTAGTTGGGGAAGGACTTGGAGATACGCAGTATTTT. It is translated as CASSLVGEGLGDTQYF.

About this clonotype itself: Given a much more abundant clone one base away, this may be a read error. The chain uses TRBV5-1 and TRBJ2-1; D is perhaps TRBD1 or TRBD2 (5 bases each). CDR1 and CDR2 (germline): SGHRS, YFSETQ. This CDR3 has 15 residues. The CDR3 sequence: CVSSLELGERNEQFF. As DNA, the CDR3 is TGCGTCAGCAGCTTGGAGCTGGGGGAACGTAATGAGCAGTTCTTC.

The chain joins TRBV20-1 to TRBJ1-5, with TRBD1 matching 11 bases. This CDR3 is 15 amino acids long. The germline V gene encodes CDR1 DFQATT and CDR2 SNEGSKA (reference sequence). Trimming took 6 bases from V and 5 from J; bases not matched to a gene: 9. CDR3 DNA sequence: TGCAGTGCATCCGGACAGGGGGCGAGGGATCAGCCCCAGCATTTT. Translating it yields CSASGQGARDQPQHF.

This clonotype has a single count. The chain uses TRBV6-6 and TRBJ2-2; the D call may be TRBD1 or TRBD2 (6 bases each). This CDR3 has 15 residues. The germline gives CDR1 MNHNY, CDR2 SVGAGI (reference sequence). V was cut by 7 bases and J by 0 bases, with 12 bases left in between. The CDR3 region has the DNA TGTGCCAGCATGGGGGGCGGGCCGAACACCGGGGAGCTGTTTTTT. Translation gives CASMGGGPNTGELFF.

The chain uses TRBV5-1 and TRBJ1-1; D unclear. The V gene lost 1 base and the J gene lost 1 base, with 8 bases spanning the gap. This CDR3 contains 14 residues. Germline CDR1 and CDR2: SGHRS and YFSETQ. CDR3 amino acids: CASSLTDQNTEAFF. CDR3 bases: TGCGCCAGCAGCTTGACAGACCAGAACACTGAAGCTTTCTTT. The entire variable domain, with the rest obtained from reference TRBV5-1 and TRBJ1-1, is as follows: KAGVTQTPRYLIKTRGQQVTLSCSPISGHRSVSWYQQTPGQGLQFLFEYFSETQRNKGNFPGRFSGRQFSNSRSEMNVSTLELGDSALYLCASSLTDQNTEAFFGQGTRLTVV.

This clonotype has a handful of counts. This chain connects TRBV3-1 to TRBJ2-7, with TRBD2 matching over 10 bases. Germline assignment: CDR1 LGHDT and CDR2 YNNKEL (reference sequence). The J segment lost 0 bases and the V segment lost 0 bases, leaving 14 bases of the junction unmatched. The CDR3 has 20 residues. The CDR3 DNA reads TGTGCCAGCAGCCAAGAAGGAAGACTAGCGGGTGTCCCCGACTCCTACGAGCAGTACTTC. Protein sequence: CASSQEGRLAGVPDSYEQYF.

The genes are TRBV5-1 and TRBJ2-5; 9 nucleotides line up with TRBD1. Trimming at V came to 3 bases and at J to 5 bases, leaving 11 bases not matched to a gene. Germline CDR1 is SGHRS and CDR2 is YFSETQ. This CDR3 region has 16 residues. In DNA form, the CDR3 reads TGCGCCAGCAGCTCAACGGCCGGGACAGGGAGGGAGACCCAGTACTTC. Residues: CASSSTAGTGRETQYF.

Only a few counts were recorded for this clonotype. The chain joins TRBV29-1 to TRBJ2-5; D remains unclear. Per germline, CDR1 SQVTM and CDR2 ANQGSEA. This CDR3 has 11 amino acids. The V end lost 0 bases, the J end lost 11 bases, and 10 bases lay between the germline ends. CDR3 sequence reads: CSVEDLNEQYF. DNA of the CDR3: TGCAGCGTTGAAGATCTCAATGAGCAGTACTTC.